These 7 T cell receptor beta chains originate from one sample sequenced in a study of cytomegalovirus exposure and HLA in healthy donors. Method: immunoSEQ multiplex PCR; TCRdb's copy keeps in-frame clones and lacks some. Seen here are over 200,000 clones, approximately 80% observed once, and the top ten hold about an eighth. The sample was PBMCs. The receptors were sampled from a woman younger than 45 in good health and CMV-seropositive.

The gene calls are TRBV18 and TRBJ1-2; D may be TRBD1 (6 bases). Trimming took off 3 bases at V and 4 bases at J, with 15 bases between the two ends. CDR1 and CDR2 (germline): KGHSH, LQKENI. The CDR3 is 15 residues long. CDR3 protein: CASSPRGGGFYGYTF. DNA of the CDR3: TGTGCCAGCTCACCTCGAGGGGGGGGTTTCTATGGCTACACCTTC.

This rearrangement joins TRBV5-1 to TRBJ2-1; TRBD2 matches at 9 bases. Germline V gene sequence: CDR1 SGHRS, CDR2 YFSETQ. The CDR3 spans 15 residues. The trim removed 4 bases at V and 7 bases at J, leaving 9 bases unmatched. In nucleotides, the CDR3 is TGCGCCAGCAGCGCAACTAGCGGGCTTATGAATGAGCAGTTCTTC. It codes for CASSATSGLMNEQFF.

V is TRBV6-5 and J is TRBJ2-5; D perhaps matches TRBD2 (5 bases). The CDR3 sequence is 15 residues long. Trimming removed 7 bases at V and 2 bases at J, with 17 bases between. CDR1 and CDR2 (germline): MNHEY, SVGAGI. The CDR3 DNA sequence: TGTGCCAGCACCTCTTCGGACTCCAATCAAGAGACCCAGTACTTC. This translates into CASTSSDSNQETQYF.

The CDR3 DNA reads as TGTGCCTGGAGTGAAAGCAATCAGCCCCAGCATTTT. Amino acid sequence: CAWSESNQPQHF. V is TRBV30 and J is TRBJ1-5; no clear D gene. The CDR3 loop spans 12 amino acids. Between the trimmed V and J ends, which lost 1 base and 1 base, there was a span of 2 bases. Germline CDR1 reads GTSNPN; CDR2 reads SVGIG (reference sequence).

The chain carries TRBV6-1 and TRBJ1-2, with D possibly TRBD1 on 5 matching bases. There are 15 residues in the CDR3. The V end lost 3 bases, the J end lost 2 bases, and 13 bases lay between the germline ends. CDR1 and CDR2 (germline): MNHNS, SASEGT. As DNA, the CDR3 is TGTGCCAGCAGTGACACTGGACAACTCAACTATGGCTACACCTTC. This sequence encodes CASSDTGQLNYGYTF.

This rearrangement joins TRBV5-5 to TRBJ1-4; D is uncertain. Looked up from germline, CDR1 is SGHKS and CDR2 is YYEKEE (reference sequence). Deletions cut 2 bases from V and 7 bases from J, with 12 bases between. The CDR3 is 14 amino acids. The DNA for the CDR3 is TGTGCCAGCAGCTTATCTGGTGTTGTTGAAAAACTGTTTTTT. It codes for CASSLSGVVEKLFF.

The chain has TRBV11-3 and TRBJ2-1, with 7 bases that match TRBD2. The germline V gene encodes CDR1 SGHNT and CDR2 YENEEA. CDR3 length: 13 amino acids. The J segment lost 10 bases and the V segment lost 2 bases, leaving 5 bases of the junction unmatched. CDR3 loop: CASSLSRENEQFF. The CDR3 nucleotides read TGTGCCAGCAGCTTATCGCGGGAGAACGAGCAGTTCTTC. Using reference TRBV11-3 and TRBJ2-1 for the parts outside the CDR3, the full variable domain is EAGVVQSPRYKIIEKKQPVAFWCNPISGHNTLYWYLQNLGQGPELLIRYENEEAVDDSQLPKDRFSAERLKGVDSTLKIQPAELGDSAVYLCASSLSRENEQFFGPGTRLTVL.